This is a list of T cell receptor beta chains from one sample in a study of T cell repertoires in cytomegalovirus infection. No antigen has been assigned to these receptors. TCRdb reprocessed the reads with MiXCR, giving one entry per CDR3 protein. The table records some 900,000 distinct CDR3 sequences, about 30% of them present only once. The sample in question was cultured CD8+ T cells from PBMCs, obtained from culture after CMV antigen stimulation. The receptors originated from a human donor in good health (CMV status not recorded). Some clones in this sample may be carry-over from other donors' samples. The CDR3 runs from the conserved cysteine through the conserved F or W. Each record gives: J gene, clone size, D gene, V gene, CDR3 protein, CDR3 DNA. The D gene is left open where the match is weak. Clone size is not always given. Where it is, it says once, few, many or a class for expanded clones.

TRBJ1-1 . . TRBV7-9 CASSFFPGTEAFF TGTGCCAGCAGCTTTTTCCCCGGCACTGAAGCTTTCTTT
TRBJ2-2 many . TRBV7-6 CASSSDRFNTGELFF TGTGCCAGCAGCTCGGACCGGTTTAACACCGGGGAGCTGTTTTTT
TRBJ1-1 . TRBD1 TRBV7-6 CASSIGQGGGPEAFF TGTGCCAGCAGCATAGGACAGGGCGGAGGCCCTGAAGCTTTCTTT
TRBJ1-3 . TRBD1 TRBV29-1 CSAKGDRARAGNTIYF TGCAGCGCCAAGGGAGACAGGGCGAGAGCTGGAAACACCATATATTTT
TRBJ1-2 once TRBD1 TRBV12-3/TRBV12-4 CASRTGTGNGYTF TGTGCCAGCAGGACCGGGACAGGGAATGGCTACACCTTC
TRBJ1-1 many . TRBV12-3/TRBV12-4 CASSLGKNTEAFF TGTGCCAGCAGCTTAGGAAAGAACACTGAAGCTTTCTTT
TRBJ1-2 few . TRBV29-1 CSVKTGQGSPANYGYTF TGCAGCGTTAAAACGGGACAAGGTTCGCCAGCTAACTATGGCTACACCTTC
TRBJ2-1 few . TRBV24-1 CATSDLEGGSYNEQFF TGTGCCACCAGTGATTTAGAAGGTGGATCCTACAATGAGCAGTTCTTC
TRBJ1-5 . TRBD1 TRBV7-9 CASSLPGTGDQPQHF TGTGCCAGCAGCTTACCCGGGACAGGGGATCAGCCCCAGCATTTT
TRBJ1-2 . . TRBV15 CATSRKGDTYGYTF TGTGCCACCAGCAGAAAGGGGGATACATATGGCTACACCTTC
TRBJ2-5 few TRBD2 TRBV6-6 CASREGLAGLQETQYF TGTGCCAGCAGAGAAGGACTAGCGGGATTACAAGAGACCCAGTACTTC
TRBJ2-3 many . TRBV7-2 CASSQNGAGETDTQYF TGTGCCAGCAGCCAAAACGGGGCAGGGGAAACAGATACGCAGTATTTT
TRBJ2-7 many . TRBV7-2 CASSLGLRGGGYYEQYF TGTGCCAGCAGCTTAGGATTAAGGGGTGGTGGCTACTACGAGCAGTACTTC
TRBJ2-7 . . TRBV10-3 CAISGDGSGRDYEQYF TGTGCCATCAGTGGTGACGGTTCGGGAAGAGACTACGAGCAGTACTTC
TRBJ1-1 . . TRBV5-5 CASIDPGNTEAFF TGTGCCAGCATAGACCCAGGGAACACTGAAGCTTTCTTT
TRBJ2-1 few TRBD1 TRBV25-1 CASSDLTGRTSADEQFF TGTGCCAGCAGTGACCTGACAGGGCGGACGTCGGCGGATGAGCAGTTCTTC
TRBJ2-1 . . TRBV6-2/TRBV6-3 CASSYRLGPNNEQFF TGTGCCAGCAGTTACCGTCTGGGACCAAACAATGAGCAGTTCTTC
TRBJ1-2 few TRBD1 TRBV28 CASSSSGTGELGYTF TGTGCCAGCAGTTCATCCGGGACAGGGGAACTTGGCTACACCTTC
TRBJ1-2 . . TRBV19 CASSIFRGDFYPPNYGYTF TGTGCCAGTAGTATATTCAGGGGCGACTTTTACCCTCCTAACTATGGCTACACCTTC
TRBJ1-2 . . TRBV28 CASSHQRALILHGYTF TGTGCCAGCAGTCACCAAAGGGCGCTGATCCTCCATGGCTACACCTTC
TRBJ2-2 . . TRBV9 CASSAGRGLGTGELFF TGTGCCAGCAGCGCCGGAAGGGGTTTAGGCACCGGGGAGCTGTTTTTT
TRBJ1-2 . . TRBV19 CASSMGRPLVGVTF TGTGCCAGTAGTATGGGACGACCTCTTGTGGGGGTCACCTTC
TRBJ1-2 . TRBD1 TRBV27 CASSSGQGYDYGYTF TGTGCCAGCAGTTCTGGACAGGGCTACGACTATGGCTACACCTTC
TRBJ2-1 few TRBD2 TRBV4-2 CASSHPGLADYNEQFF TGTGCCAGCAGCCACCCGGGACTAGCGGACTACAATGAGCAGTTCTTC
TRBJ2-1 . . TRBV27 CASSSFGDEQFF TGTGCCAGCAGTTCGTTCGGGGATGAGCAGTTCTTC
TRBJ2-3 . TRBD2 TRBV19 CASSIAPGTTTSDTQYF TGTGCCAGTAGTATAGCCCCCGGGACTACCACGTCAGATACGCAGTATTTT
TRBJ1-1 once . TRBV3-1 CASSQVLRAKNTEAFF TGTGCCAGCAGCCAAGTTTTGAGGGCAAAGAACACTGAAGCTTTCTTT
TRBJ1-1 . . TRBV27 CASRALDVMNTEAFF TGTGCCAGCAGGGCATTGGACGTCATGAACACTGAAGCTTTCTTT
TRBJ1-6 . . TRBV20-1 CSARDSPLHF TGCAGTGCTAGAGATTCACCCCTCCACTTT
TRBJ1-6 . . TRBV15 CATSKPGLGGSPLHF TGTGCCACCAGCAAACCGGGACTGGGGGGTTCACCCCTCCACTTT
TRBJ2-4 . . TRBV4-1 CASSERLEFLQYF TGCGCCAGCAGCGAAAGGCTAGAGTTCCTTCAGTACTTC
TRBJ2-5 . . TRBV7-6 CASSLGGDGETQYF TGTGCCAGCAGCTTAGGGGGTGATGGGGAGACCCAGTACTTC
TRBJ1-6 few . TRBV7-8 CASSIWTDNSPLHF TGTGCCAGCAGCATTTGGACGGATAATTCACCCCTCCACTTT